This T cell receptor beta chain was identified during a study of T-cell memory formation after mild COVID-19. This clonotype was observed a handful of times. One entry per CDR3 protein, called by TCRdb with MiXCR from the 5' RACE reads. The table includes nearly 250,000 distinct CDR3 sequences, roughly 14% detected once. Germline assignment: CDR1 DFQATT and CDR2 SNEGSKA (reference sequence). Deletions cut 2 bases from V and 4 bases from J, with 14 bases between. The CDR3 sequence is 14 residues long. This receptor was obtained from an adult woman who had mild COVID-19 (a few samples of this study predate the infection). Cell type and time point are not known. The rearrangement uses TRBV20-1 and TRBJ1-1, with D perhaps matching TRBD1 (5 bases). The sequenced material came from PBMCs or a T cell subset sorted from them (not recorded which). In DNA, the CDR3 is TGCAGTGCTAGACCTCGACAGCACACCACTGAAGCTTTCTTT. This sequence encodes CSARPRQHTTEAFF.